This record looks at one TCR beta chain sequence and its context. Its antigen is unidentified. PCR amplification relied on 60 Vbeta primers (plus 13 Jbeta primers). The table came from immunoSEQ multiplex PCR; TCRdb's copy has only in-frame clones and leaves some out. The sample records 150,000 to 200,000 clones, around 80% being singletons. This entry is derived from a study of cytomegalovirus exposure and HLA in healthy donors. Study at large: HLA-typed donors were the source of about 85 million unique TCRs held in an early data release. Whole-study findings and limits: The authors enumerated 150 to 200 TCR beta chains as linked to cytomegalovirus. TCR beta V- and J-gene trimming, according to a later analysis, was linked to a missense DCLRE1C variant.

This CDR3 region has 12 residues. V was cut by 2 bases and J by 8 bases, with 6 bases left in between. The V gene's germline CDR1 is ENHRY and CDR2 SYGVKD. Sequencing was done on a sample of PBMCs. The chain links TRBV10-3 to TRBJ1-4; no reliable D call. This sequence originates from a girl between 10 and 17 years old in good health and CMV-seropositive. CDR3 protein: CAISETGEKLFF. DNA of the CDR3: TGTGCCATCAGTGAGACGGGGGAAAAACTGTTTTTT.